This TCR beta chain was retrieved from a study of OX40 agonist ivuxolimab in advanced cancers. Overall study context: Ivuxolimab, an antibody acting as an agonist of OX40 (CD134), was used to treat patients. Across the patients, intravenous ivuxolimab was delivered every 2 weeks at 0.01 to 10 mg/kg.

The length of the CDR3 is 13 residues. Germline assignment: CDR1 SQVTM and CDR2 ANQGSEA. The study's findings and limits: Both blood CD4+ and CD8+ T cells showed clonal growth by week 6 at 0.1 to 3.0 mg/kg. CD8+ T cells showed, on average, more clonal expansion than CD4+ cells.

Measured with immunoSEQ multiplex PCR; TCRdb has only the in-frame clones, and not every one. The sample records 50,000 to 60,000 clones, 89% being singletons. This clone was picked up one time. Its antigen is currently unknown. At one of its ends the junction is not consistent with the germline gene, which may arise from a read error. The material was CD4+ or CD8+ T cells sorted from blood, obtained in a trial of the OX40 agonist ivuxolimab. The sequence came from an adult with an advanced solid tumor such as melanoma, head and neck, liver or kidney cancer. The chain couples TRBV29-1 to TRBJ2-1, with D perhaps TRBD2 (5 bases). CDR3 DNA sequence: TGCAGCGCAACTAGACCGTCCTGCAATGAGCAGTTCTTC. As protein: CSATRPSCNEQFF.